The T cell receptor (beta chain) described here comes from a study of cytomegalovirus exposure and HLA in healthy donors. Study-wide results and limits: Analysis was carried out at a later point, and it linked a missense DCLRE1C variant to TCR beta V- and J-gene trimming. Reported performance of the classifier showed diagnosis of cytomegalovirus status with high specificity and sensitivity. Later analysis suggested links between common viral pathogens and several top significant clusters.

The PCR employed 60 Vbeta primers together with 13 Jbeta primers. Profiling relied on immunoSEQ multiplex PCR, and the TCRdb table lists in-frame clones only, not all of them. In the table there are over 70,000 clones, about 80% of which are singletons. Though probably carrying unrecorded immune exposures, donors were nominally healthy at sampling. This clone was picked up a small number of times. Its antigen is currently unknown. Sequenced sample: PBMCs. The source is a woman between 50 and 59 years old in good health and CMV-seropositive.

CDR3 in amino acids: CAWDRGLNTEAFF. CDR3 DNA sequence: TGTGCCTGGGACAGGGGGCTGAACACTGAAGCTTTCTTT. The gene calls are TRBV30 and TRBJ1-1; 10 bases are a match to TRBD1. The germline V gene encodes CDR1 GTSNPN and CDR2 SVGIG (reference sequence). With 5 bases clipped from V and 0 bases from J, the junction kept 0 bases outside the gene matches. The CDR3 is 13 residues long. Combining the CDR3 with reference TRBV30 and TRBJ1-1 gives the whole variable domain SQTIHQWPATLVQPVGSPLSLECTVEGTSNPNLYWYRQAAGRGLQLLFYSVGIGQISSEVPQNLSASRPQDRQFILSSKKLLLSDSGFYLCAWDRGLNTEAFFGQGTRLTVV.